The 30 T cell receptor beta chains given below trace back to one sample, sequenced in a study of cytomegalovirus exposure and HLA in healthy donors. A multiplex PCR was run with 60 Vbeta primers and 13 Jbeta primers. Profiled with immunoSEQ multiplex PCR; TCRdb holds only in-frame clones, not every one. The repertoire holds approximately 220,000 clones, with roughly four fifths as singletons. The specimen sequenced was PBMCs. The receptors come from a girl between 10 and 17 years old in good health and CMV-seronegative.

This chain uses TRBV30 with TRBJ1-2, with 8 nucleotides matching TRBD1. Germline V lookup: CDR1 GTSNPN, CDR2 SVGIG (reference sequence). This CDR3 is built from 14 residues. V was pared by 0 bases and J by 4 bases, with 4 bases of the junction left unmatched. This CDR3 reads CAWSVYGTGYGYTF. CDR3 nucleotides: TGTGCCTGGAGTGTATATGGGACAGGCTATGGCTACACCTTC.

Concerning this clone: The junction does not match germline at one end; this may be a read error. The rearrangement uses TRBV28 and TRBJ2-3, with D maybe TRBD1 (6 bases). Germline lookup yields CDR1 MDHEN and CDR2 SYDVKM. The CDR3 covers 15 residues. The CDR3 is CASSIQGRGTDTQYF. The CDR3 DNA is TGTGCCAGCAGTATACAGGGTAGGGGCACGGATACGCAGTATTTT.

J is TRBJ1-4 and V is TRBV28; weak D call: TRBD1 (5 bases). Germline V CDR1 and CDR2: MDHEN, SYDVKM. Trimming took 4 bases from V and 4 from J, leaving 22 bases between them. The CDR3 runs 18 residues. As DNA, the CDR3 is TGTGCCAGCAGTTCCGCAGGGAAAAGAAAGCCCTTTAATGAAAAACTGTTTTTT. It codes for CASSSAGKRKPFNEKLFF.

This clone was detected once. This chain connects TRBV5-1 to TRBJ1-3; possible D gene TRBD1, 5 bases. The germline V gene encodes CDR1 SGHRS and CDR2 YFSETQ. This CDR3 is 14 amino acids long. The V and J ends lost 0 bases and 4 bases respectively, with 8 bases between them. CDR3 residues: CASSLAPGGNTIYF. In nucleotides, the CDR3 is TGCGCCAGCAGCTTGGCCCCAGGGGGAAACACCATATATTTT.

V and J are TRBV6-1 and TRBJ2-7; D call uncertain. The germline gives CDR1 MNHNS, CDR2 SASEGT. Trimming shortened V by 5 bases and J by 7 bases, and 18 bases separated the two germline ends. CDR3 length: 14 residues. CDR3 DNA sequence: TGTGCCAGCAGTCGGCCCCTCGACTTAGGAGAGCAGTACTTC. This codes for CASSRPLDLGEQYF.

The chain recombines TRBV9 with TRBJ1-1, with D possibly matching TRBD1 (6 bases). V lost 0 bases and J 4 bases, leaving 10 bases between the germline ends. Germline V lookup: CDR1 SGDLS, CDR2 YYNGEE. The CDR3 is made up of 14 amino acids. CDR3 sequence: CASSVALGGTEAFF. CDR3 nucleotides: TGTGCCAGCAGCGTAGCTCTAGGGGGCACTGAAGCTTTCTTT.

The chain employs TRBV25-1 and TRBJ1-2; D possibly corresponds to TRBD1 (6 bases). Germline CDR1 and CDR2: MGHDK and SYGVNS. The V end lost 8 bases, the J end lost 2 bases, and 12 bases lay between the germline ends. This CDR3 spans 13 amino acids. The chain's CDR3 is CASSWDTNYGYTF. In nucleotides, the CDR3 is TGTGCCAGCTCTTGGGACACCAACTATGGCTACACCTTC.

There are a few counts of this clone. The chain combines TRBV2 with TRBJ1-1; D is unresolved. V dropped 3 bases and J dropped 0 bases, with 5 bases sitting between them. CDR3 length: 13 amino acids. Germline V gene sequence: CDR1 SNHLY, CDR2 FYNNEI. As DNA, the CDR3 is TGTGCCAGCAGTGACAGGCTGAACACTGAAGCTTTCTTT. It is translated as CASSDRLNTEAFF. Based on the CDR3 plus reference TRBV2 and TRBJ1-1, the full variable domain is EPEVTQTPSHQVTQMGQEVILRCVPISNHLYFYWYRQILGQKVEFLVSFYNNEISEKSEIFDDQFSVERPDGSNFTLKIRSTKLEDSAMYFCASSDRLNTEAFFGQGTRLTVV.

A few counts support this clone. This rearrangement joins TRBV5-8 to TRBJ1-4, with D possibly TRBD1 on 5 matching bases. This CDR3 has 14 residues. Germline V gives CDR1 SGHTS, CDR2 YDEGEE. The V end was cut by 0 bases, the J end by 7 bases, with 10 bases between. CDR3 nucleotides: TGTGCCAGCAGCTTGGCTGGGGGGGGTGAAAAACTGTTTTTT. Residues: CASSLAGGGEKLFF.

This clone was observed once. The V and J genes are TRBV5-6 and TRBJ2-1, with 8 nucleotides matching TRBD2. V was clipped by 3 bases and J by 7 bases; unmatched bases: 9. Per germline, CDR1 SGHDT and CDR2 YYEEEE. This CDR3 has 15 amino acids. The CDR3 is CASSWLGRAANEQFF. The DNA of the CDR3 is TGTGCCAGCAGCTGGCTCGGGAGGGCCGCGAATGAGCAGTTCTTC.

J is TRBJ1-1 and V is TRBV5-1, with 11 positions matching TRBD1. Per germline, CDR1 SGHRS and CDR2 YFSETQ. The ends lost 1 base at V and 6 bases at J; junction bases unmatched: 5. CDR3 length: 15 amino acids. The CDR3 bases are TGCGCCAGCAGCTTGCGGACAGGGGGCGACTCTGAAGCTTTCTTT. Translated, it gives CASSLRTGGDSEAFF.

This rearrangement joins TRBV4-1 to TRBJ2-1; 12 bases fit TRBD2. In germline, CDR1 is MGHRA, CDR2 YSYEKL. With V trimmed by 4 bases and J by 8 bases, 12 bases remained unmatched. The CDR3 consists of 17 residues. Here the CDR3 DNA reads TGCGCCAGCAGCCCCACCCTCCTAGCGGGGGGGCCCGATGAGCAGTTCTTC. It yields the protein CASSPTLLAGGPDEQFF.

CDR3 coding DNA: TGTGCCAGCAGTGAAACAGATAAGGGGGCTACGCAGTATTTT. Protein sequence: CASSETDKGATQYF. The genes are TRBV6-1 and TRBJ2-3; 7 positions agree with TRBD1. The germline CDR1 and CDR2 sequences are MNHNS and SASEGT. The CDR3 has 14 residues. V was clipped by 2 bases and J by 8 bases; unmatched bases: 7.

The chain is built from TRBV28 and TRBJ1-2; 7 nucleotides line up with TRBD1. CDR3 length: 15 residues. CDR1 and CDR2 (germline): MDHEN, SYDVKM. V trimming: 6 bases; J trimming: 0 bases; junction bases outside the gene matches: 7. The CDR3 nucleotides read TGTGCCAGCAGGACTAACAGGGGTTCTAACTATGGCTACACCTTC. Protein: CASRTNRGSNYGYTF.

In its sample, this clone was seen a few times. At one of its ends the junction is not consistent with the germline gene, which may arise from a read error. J is TRBJ2-5 and V is TRBV7-7; no clear D. The CDR3 length is 13 residues. Germline CDR1 SSHAT, CDR2 FNYEAQ (reference sequence). CDR3 in DNA: TGTGCTAGCAGCTTAAACCACAAAGAGACCCAGTACTTC. Translation gives CASSLNHKETQYF. The full variable domain, completed using reference TRBV7-7 and TRBJ2-5, is GAGVSQSPRYKVTKRGQDVTLRCDPISSHATLYWYQQALGQGPEFLTYFNYEAQPDKSGLPSDRFSAERPEGSISTLTIQRTEQRDSAMYRCASSLNHKETQYFGPGTRLLVL.

This clone was recorded only once. V is TRBV5-1 and J is TRBJ2-7; TRBD1 might be the D (5 bases). Trimming cost V 7 bases and J 3 bases, with 17 bases left between them. CDR3 length equals 14 residues. Per germline, CDR1 SGHRS and CDR2 YFSETQ. CDR3 in DNA: TGCGCCAGCTTGCTTTCCGGACACTACTACGAGCAGTACTTC. Residues: CASLLSGHYYEQYF.

The rearrangement joins TRBV20-1 to TRBJ1-1, with no clear D. V shed 5 bases and J shed 6 bases, with 10 bases lying between them. Germline V lookup: CDR1 DFQATT, CDR2 SNEGSKA (reference sequence). The CDR3 sequence is 11 residues long. Here the CDR3 DNA reads TGCAGTGCTCAGGAGGGCCCTGAAGCTTTCTTT. It encodes CSAQEGPEAFF.

The sample holds a few counts of this clone. This rearrangement joins TRBV5-1 to TRBJ1-2, with a possible D match to TRBD1 (6 bases). Trimming took 4 bases from V and 5 from J, leaving 18 bases between them. The CDR3 is 15 residues long. Germline CDR1 is SGHRS and CDR2 is YFSETQ. The CDR3: CASSDWDKRSYGYTF. CDR3 DNA: TGCGCCAGCAGCGATTGGGACAAGCGATCATATGGCTACACCTTC.

J is TRBJ2-7 and V is TRBV28, with D possibly TRBD1 on 6 matching bases. Trimming stripped 0 bases from V and 6 bases from J, with 9 bases between. Germline assignment: CDR1 MDHEN and CDR2 SYDVKM. The CDR3 length is 13 residues. As DNA, the CDR3 is TGTGCCAGCAGTTTATGGGACAGCGCCGAGCAGTACTTC. This encodes CASSLWDSAEQYF.

V is TRBV27 and J is TRBJ1-2, with D possibly TRBD1 on 6 matching bases. This CDR3 has 15 residues. The germline V and J ends were trimmed by 9 bases and 2 bases, with 19 bases remaining between them. From germline, CDR1 is MNHEY and CDR2 SMNVEV (reference sequence). CDR3 nucleotides: TGTGCCAGTACCTCAATCCTCAGGGGAAACTATGGCTACACCTTC. It specifies CASTSILRGNYGYTF.

The rearrangement uses TRBV7-2 and TRBJ2-3; TRBD2 matches at 7 bases. From germline, CDR1 is SGHTA and CDR2 FQGNSA. This CDR3 has 15 amino acids. The V segment lost 0 bases and the J segment 1 base; nucleotides outside the gene matches: 1. The chain's CDR3 is CASSLAGLRTDTQYF. CDR3 nucleotides: TGTGCCAGCAGCTTAGCGGGACTACGCACAGATACGCAGTATTTT.

The J gene is TRBJ1-1, the V gene TRBV5-1; TRBD1 might be the D (5 bases). Germline V lookup: CDR1 SGHRS, CDR2 YFSETQ. V was trimmed by 5 bases and J by 1 base, leaving 12 bases between them. The length of the CDR3 is 14 residues. This CDR3 is CASRRDWTNTEAFF. Here the CDR3 DNA reads TGCGCCAGCAGGCGGGACTGGACGAACACTGAAGCTTTCTTT.

The DNA for the CDR3 is TGTGCCAGCAGCGGAGGGACTTCTTACTACGAGCAGTACTTC. This encodes CASSGGTSYYEQYF. The J gene is TRBJ2-7, the V gene TRBV2; the D gene is possibly TRBD2 (6 bases). V dropped 6 bases and J dropped 3 bases, with 15 bases sitting between them. CDR3 length equals 14 residues. Germline lookup yields CDR1 SNHLY and CDR2 FYNNEI.

This clone was observed a single time. The V and J genes are TRBV7-2 and TRBJ2-7; 8 nucleotides agree with TRBD2. The V gene's germline CDR1 is SGHTA and CDR2 FQGNSA. The CDR3 spans 15 residues. V lost 5 bases and J lost 7; bases outside the gene matches: 13. The CDR3: CASSRLAIGMNEQYF. CDR3 DNA: TGTGCCAGCAGCCGACTAGCGATCGGGATGAATGAGCAGTACTTC.

The table lists this clone with a few counts. This chain joins TRBV4-1 and TRBJ1-1; 9 nucleotides align to TRBD1. The CDR3 spans 18 residues. The germline V gene encodes CDR1 MGHRA and CDR2 YSYEKL. The V gene end was trimmed by 0 bases and the J gene end by 1 base; junction bases not matched to a gene: 9. The CDR3 nucleotides read TGCGCCAGCAGCCAAGAAAAGGGACAGGGCGGGCCGAACACTGAAGCTTTCTTT. It yields the protein CASSQEKGQGGPNTEAFF.

The chain is built from TRBV11-2 and TRBJ2-7, with 12 bases that match TRBD1. The CDR3 runs 18 residues. The ends lost 5 bases at V and 4 bases at J; junction bases unmatched: 15. The germline gives CDR1 SGHAT, CDR2 FQNNGV. The chain's CDR3 is CASSHSGLGDRGPYEQYF. DNA of the CDR3: TGTGCCAGCAGCCACTCCGGTCTGGGGGACAGGGGGCCATACGAGCAGTACTTC.

The rearrangement links TRBV7-3 to TRBJ1-1; TRBD1 aligns across 11 bases. Germline V CDR1 and CDR2: SGHTA, FQGTGA. With V trimmed by 0 bases and J by 3 bases, 0 bases remained unmatched. This CDR3 is 15 amino acids long. The CDR3 coding sequence is TGTGCCAGCAGCTTAACGGGACAGGGGGACACTGAAGCTTTCTTT. It is translated as CASSLTGQGDTEAFF.

This clone occurred once. The rearrangement joins TRBV13 to TRBJ1-4; D is unclear. Germline values: CDR1 PRHDT, CDR2 FYEKMQ (reference sequence). V lost 5 bases and J 2 bases, leaving 9 bases between the germline ends. The CDR3 spans 14 residues. The CDR3 nucleotides are TGTGCCAGCAGCCGTGAGGCGACTAATGAAAAACTGTTTTTT. It yields the protein CASSREATNEKLFF. The whole variable domain, remainder taken from reference TRBV13 and TRBJ1-4, is AAGVIQSPRHLIKEKRETATLKCYPIPRHDTVYWYQQGPGQDPQFLISFYEKMQSDKGSIPDRFSAQQFSDYHSELNMSSLELGDSALYFCASSREATNEKLFFGSGTQLSVL.

CDR3 region: CASSVGGDSTEAFF. The CDR3 bases are TGTGCCAGCAGCGTAGGAGGTGACAGCACTGAAGCTTTCTTT. The V call is TRBV9, the J call TRBJ1-1; D might be TRBD1 (5 bases). V lost 0 bases and J 4 bases, leaving 10 bases between the germline ends. Germline V gives CDR1 SGDLS, CDR2 YYNGEE. This CDR3 spans 14 amino acids.

The chain has TRBV4-2 and TRBJ1-2; D may be TRBD1 (6 bases). V lost 6 bases and J lost 0, with 23 bases in between. The CDR3 runs 18 residues. Germline V gene data show CDR1 as LGHNA and CDR2 as YNFKEQ. CDR3 nucleotide sequence: TGTGCCAGCAGTCTCAGGGCATCAAGACAGGCCTCTAACTATGGCTACACCTTC. Its protein product is CASSLRASRQASNYGYTF.